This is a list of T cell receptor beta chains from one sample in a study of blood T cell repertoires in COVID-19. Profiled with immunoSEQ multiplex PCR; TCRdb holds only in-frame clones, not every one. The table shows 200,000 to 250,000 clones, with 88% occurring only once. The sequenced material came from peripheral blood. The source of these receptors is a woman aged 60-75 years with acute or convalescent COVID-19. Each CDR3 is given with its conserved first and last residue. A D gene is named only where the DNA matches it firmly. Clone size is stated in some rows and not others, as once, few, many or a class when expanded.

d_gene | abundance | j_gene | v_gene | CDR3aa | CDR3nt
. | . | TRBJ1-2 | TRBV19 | CASRRETNYGYTF | TGTGCCTCTCGGCGGGAGACAAACTATGGCTACACCTTC
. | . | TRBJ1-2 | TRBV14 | CASSQDLRVYGYTF | TGTGCCAGCAGCCAAGATCTCCGGGTCTATGGCTACACCTTC
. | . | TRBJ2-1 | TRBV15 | CATSSTGGSYNGQFF | TGTGCCACCAGCTCGACGGGGGGCTCCTACAATGGGCAGTTCTTC
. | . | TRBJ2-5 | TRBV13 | CASSRGAGQETQYF | TGTGCCAGCAGCCGGGGGGCGGGGCAAGAGACCCAGTACTTC
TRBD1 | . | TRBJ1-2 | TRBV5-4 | CASSSPTGGESYGYTF | TGTGCCAGCAGCTCCCCGACAGGGGGCGAAAGCTATGGCTACACCTTC
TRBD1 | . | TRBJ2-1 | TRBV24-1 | CATSDPGQGAGEQFF | TGTGCCACCAGTGATCCAGGACAGGGGGCCGGTGAGCAGTTCTTC
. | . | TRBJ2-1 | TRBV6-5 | CASRRDPSSYNEQFF | TGTGCCAGCAGGCGGGACCCTAGCTCCTACAATGAGCAGTTCTTC
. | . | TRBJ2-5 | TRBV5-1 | CASSWGERQVIETQYF | TGCGCCAGCAGCTGGGGGGAGAGGCAGGTGATAGAGACCCAGTACTTC
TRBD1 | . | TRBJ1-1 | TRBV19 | CASSMETGTRMNTEAFF | TGTGCCAGTAGTATGGAGACAGGGACGAGAATGAACACTGAAGCTTTCTTT
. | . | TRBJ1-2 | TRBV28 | CASSGSQRNYGYTF | TGTGCCAGCAGTGGCAGTCAGCGGAACTATGGCTACACCTTC
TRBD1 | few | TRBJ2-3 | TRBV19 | CASSTTPPGGWVDTQYF | TGTGCCAGTAGTACCACCCCTCCAGGGGGCTGGGTAGATACGCAGTATTTT
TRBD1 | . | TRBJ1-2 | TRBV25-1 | CASSEEGTRQGLLWGYTF | TGTGCCAGCAGTGAGGAAGGTACCCGACAGGGCCTGTTATGGGGCTACACCTTC
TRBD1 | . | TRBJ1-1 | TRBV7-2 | CASSAQGGNTEAFF | TGTGCCAGCAGCGCACAGGGGGGGAACACTGAAGCTTTCTTT
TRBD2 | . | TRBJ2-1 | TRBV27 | CASSTLAGQGEQFF | TGTGCCAGCAGTACACTAGCGGGGCAGGGTGAGCAGTTCTTC
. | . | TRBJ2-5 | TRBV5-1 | CASSFRETQYF | TGCGCCAGCAGCTTCAGAGAGACCCAGTACTTC
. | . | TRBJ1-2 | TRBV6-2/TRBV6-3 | CASSFSDGYTF | TGTGCCAGCAGTTTTAGCGATGGCTACACCTTC
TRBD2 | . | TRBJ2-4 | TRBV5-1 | CASSAGLAGPRNIQYF | TGCGCCAGCAGCGCGGGACTAGCGGGGCCCAGGAACATTCAGTACTTC
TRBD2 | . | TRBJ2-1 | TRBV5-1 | CASSLDVSSGGNYNEQFF | TGCGCCAGCAGCTTGGATGTGTCTAGCGGGGGGAACTACAATGAGCAGTTCTTC
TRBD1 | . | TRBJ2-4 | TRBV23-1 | CASSHNRDSLAKNIQYF | TGCGCCAGCAGTCACAATAGGGACAGCCTAGCCAAAAACATTCAGTACTTC
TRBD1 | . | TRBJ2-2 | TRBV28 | CASSLPGQGASGELFF | TGTGCCAGCAGTTTACCGGGACAGGGGGCTAGCGGGGAGCTGTTTTTT
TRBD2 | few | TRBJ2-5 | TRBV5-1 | CASSLTGLATQETQYF | TGCGCCAGCAGCTTAACGGGACTAGCGACCCAAGAGACCCAGTACTTC
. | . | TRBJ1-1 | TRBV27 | CASSFAPEAVEAFF | TGTGCCAGCAGTTTTGCACCGGAAGCGGTTGAAGCTTTCTTT